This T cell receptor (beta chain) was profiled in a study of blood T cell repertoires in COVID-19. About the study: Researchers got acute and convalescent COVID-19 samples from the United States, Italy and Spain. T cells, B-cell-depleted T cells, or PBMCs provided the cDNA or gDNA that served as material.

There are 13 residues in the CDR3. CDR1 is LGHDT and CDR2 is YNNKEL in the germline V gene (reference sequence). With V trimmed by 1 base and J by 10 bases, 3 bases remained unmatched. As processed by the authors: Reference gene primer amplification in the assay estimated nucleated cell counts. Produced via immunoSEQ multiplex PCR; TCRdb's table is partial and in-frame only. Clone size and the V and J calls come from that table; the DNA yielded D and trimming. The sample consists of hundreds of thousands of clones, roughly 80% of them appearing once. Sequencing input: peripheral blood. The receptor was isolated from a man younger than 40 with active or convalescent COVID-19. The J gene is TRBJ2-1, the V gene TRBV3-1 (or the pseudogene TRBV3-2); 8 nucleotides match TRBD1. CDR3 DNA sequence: TGTGCCAGCAGCCAAGGCAGGACAGGGGAGCAGTTCTTC. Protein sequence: CASSQGRTGEQFF.